The 29 T cell receptor beta chains presented below share a single source sample, sequenced in a study of brain metastases from non-small cell lung cancer. The repertoire was sequenced with immunoSEQ multiplex PCR; TCRdb's copy has only in-frame clones and lacks some. The data show 14,000 to 15,000 clones, with approximately 80% seen just once and about 8% held by the top ten. Sequencing was carried out using primary lung tumor tissue. These receptors came from a donor older than 35 with non-small cell lung cancer.

This clone is a singleton in its sample. The chain links TRBV30 to TRBJ1-3, with D perhaps TRBD1 (5 bases). The CDR3 consists of 16 residues. V was clipped by 4 bases and J by 4 bases, with 20 bases between them. The germline V gene has CDR1 GTSNPN and CDR2 SVGIG (reference sequence). CDR3 sequence reads: CAWTLPRGGGGNTIYF. The CDR3 DNA is TGTGCCTGGACCTTACCCCGGGGCGGCGGCGGAAACACCATATATTTT.

On this clone itself: At one end, the junction sequence differs from germline, possibly due to a read error. The chain joins TRBV5-1 to TRBJ1-1, with no clear D. Germline values: CDR1 SGHRS, CDR2 YFSETQ. This CDR3 region has 12 residues. CDR3 sequence reads: CTSSLWGGIAFF. The DNA of the CDR3 is TGCACCAGCAGCTTATGGGGAGGTATAGCTTTCTTT. The complete variable domain, with remaining parts taken from reference TRBV5-1 and TRBJ1-1, reads KAGVTQTPRYLIKTRGQQVTLSCSPISGHRSVSWYQQTPGQGLQFLFEYFSETQRNKGNFPGRFSGRQFSNSRSEMNVSTLELGDSALYLCTSSLWGGIAFFGQGTRLTVV.

This chain connects TRBV3-1 (or the pseudogene TRBV3-2) to TRBJ1-4; possibly TRBD1 for D (5 bases). V was cut by 4 bases and J by 9 bases, with 18 bases left in between. The CDR3 is 15 residues long. The germline gives CDR1 LGHDT, CDR2 YNNKEL (reference sequence). The CDR3 spells CASSPSRDAYKKLFF. DNA of the CDR3: TGTGCCAGCAGCCCGTCTCGGGACGCCTATAAAAAACTGTTTTTT.

V usage is TRBV5-1 and J usage is TRBJ1-2; no firm D call. Germline CDR1 reads SGHRS; CDR2 reads YFSETQ. The CDR3 totals 12 residues. V was pared by 2 bases and J by 2 bases, with 4 bases between. Here the CDR3 reads CASSFDNYGYTF. CDR3 coding DNA: TGCGCCAGCAGCTTTGACAACTATGGCTACACCTTC.

This clone is deemed large (0.1 to 1%). The gene calls are TRBV5-5 and TRBJ1-1; D perhaps matches TRBD1 (6 bases). In germline, CDR1 is SGHKS, CDR2 YYEKEE (reference sequence). Trimming shortened V by 7 bases and J by 6 bases, and 13 bases separated the two germline ends. CDR3 length equals 12 residues. The CDR3 bases are TGTGCCAGCCACGAGGGGGGAGCTGAAGCTTTCTTT. As protein: CASHEGGAEAFF.

The count of this clone is one. The chain employs TRBV18 and TRBJ1-2; 9 bases map to TRBD1. The CDR3 spans 12 residues. CDR1 KGHSH and CDR2 LQKENI come from the germline V gene. The trim removed 8 bases at V and 3 bases at J, leaving 1 base unmatched. CDR3 sequence (DNA): TGTGCCAGCCGACAGGGGGACTATGGCTACACCTTC. The encoded protein is CASRQGDYGYTF.

The V gene is TRBV5-1, the J gene TRBJ1-1, with D possibly matching TRBD1 (5 bases). Germline CDR1 and CDR2: SGHRS and YFSETQ. CDR3 length equals 15 residues. Between the trimmed V and J ends, which lost 1 base and 4 bases, there was a span of 14 bases. The CDR3 sequence is CASSLNPGGGTEAFF. DNA of the CDR3: TGCGCCAGCAGCTTGAATCCCGGCGGGGGCACTGAAGCTTTCTTT.

The V and J genes are TRBV20-1 and TRBJ1-1; D remains ambiguous. The CDR3 covers 11 residues. Trimming removed 6 bases at V and 3 bases at J, with 8 bases between. The germline V gene encodes CDR1 DFQATT and CDR2 SNEGSKA (reference sequence). The CDR3 DNA reads TGCAGTGCGCCGGATCACACTGAAGCTTTCTTT. This translates into CSAPDHTEAFF.

The CDR3 DNA reads TGTGCCACCAGTGGGGGACGAGAGACCCAGTACTTC. As protein: CATSGGRETQYF. V gene TRBV24-1 combines with J gene TRBJ2-5; D is possibly TRBD1 or TRBD2 (5 bases each). This CDR3 region has 12 residues. The V end was cut by 5 bases, the J end by 4 bases, with 7 bases between. Germline CDR1 reads KGHDR; CDR2 reads SFDVKD.

A remark on this clone: One end of the junction does not line up with germline, which may come from a read error. The chain couples TRBV5-1 to TRBJ1-6; 7 nucleotides align to TRBD1. In germline, CDR1 is SGHRS, CDR2 YFSETQ. The CDR3 loop spans 15 amino acids. The CDR3 here is CASSLAGTVYSSLHF. As DNA, the CDR3 is TGCGCCAGCAGCTTGGCCGGGACAGTATATTCATCCCTCCACTTT.

CDR3 sequence reads: CASGNGGLKEKLFF. CDR3 sequence (DNA): TGTGCCAGCGGGAATGGAGGGCTTAAAGAAAAACTGTTTTTT. The chain couples TRBV5-4 to TRBJ1-4; D remains ambiguous. V was clipped by 7 bases and J by 8 bases, with 18 bases between them. The germline gives CDR1 SGHNT, CDR2 YYREEE (reference sequence). CDR3 length equals 14 residues.

This clone was recorded only once. The chain employs TRBV5-1 and TRBJ2-1, with 8 positions matching TRBD2. This CDR3 has 16 amino acids. Trimming took 0 bases from V and 3 from J; bases not matched to a gene: 5. Germline V gene data show CDR1 as SGHRS and CDR2 as YFSETQ. CDR3 sequence (DNA): TGCGCCAGCAGCTTGGAGCGGGGGCAGGTCTACAATGAGCAGTTCTTC. This codes for CASSLERGQVYNEQFF. Full variable domain (missing parts from reference TRBV5-1 and TRBJ2-1): KAGVTQTPRYLIKTRGQQVTLSCSPISGHRSVSWYQQTPGQGLQFLFEYFSETQRNKGNFPGRFSGRQFSNSRSEMNVSTLELGDSALYLCASSLERGQVYNEQFFGPGTRLTVL.

The V gene is TRBV5-4, the J gene TRBJ2-1; 8 bases are shared with TRBD2. This CDR3 region has 15 residues. Germline loops: CDR1 SGHNT, CDR2 YYREEE (reference sequence). Losses at the gene ends were 6 bases for V and 6 bases for J; bases not matched to a gene: 11. The CDR3 reads CASTFGGGGTNEQFF. As DNA, the CDR3 is TGTGCCAGCACTTTCGGAGGCGGGGGGACCAATGAGCAGTTCTTC.

The CDR3: CASSYSGRANYGYTF. In DNA, the CDR3 is TGTGCCAGCAGTTACTCGGGTAGGGCTAACTATGGCTACACCTTC. This chain connects TRBV6-5 to TRBJ1-2; no reliable D call. The CDR3 extends over 15 amino acids. V lost 0 bases to trimming and J lost 0 bases, with 8 bases between them. Germline V gene lookup returns CDR1 MNHEY and CDR2 SVGAGI.

The J gene is TRBJ2-2, the V gene TRBV30; tentative D call: TRBD2 (5 bases). V was clipped by 4 bases and J by 3 bases, with 18 bases between them. This CDR3 spans 16 amino acids. Germline V gene data show CDR1 as GTSNPN and CDR2 as SVGIG (reference sequence). The CDR3 nucleotides are TGTGCCTGGACCCGTACTAGGCGGGTAGACACCGGGGAGCTGTTTTTT. The encoded protein is CAWTRTRRVDTGELFF. Looking up the rest from reference TRBV30 and TRBJ2-2 gives the full variable domain: SQTIHQWPATLVQPVGSPLSLECTVEGTSNPNLYWYRQAAGRGLQLLFYSVGIGQISSEVPQNLSASRPQDRQFILSSKKLLLSDSGFYLCAWTRTRRVDTGELFFGEGSRLTVL.

V is TRBV18 and J is TRBJ2-2; D is perhaps TRBD1 (6 bases). CDR1 and CDR2 (germline): KGHSH, LQKENI. The CDR3 is 15 amino acids. V was clipped by 9 bases and J by 4 bases, with 18 bases between them. In DNA, the CDR3 is TGTGCCAGTTCCAGGCGGACAGCAATCACCGGGGAGCTGTTTTTT. It encodes CASSRRTAITGELFF.

This clone was picked up one time. The chain combines TRBV5-6 with TRBJ1-5; 8 nucleotides match TRBD1. The CDR3 is 15 residues long. V was clipped by 1 base and J by 7 bases; unmatched bases: 7. From germline, CDR1 is SGHDT and CDR2 YYEEEE. The CDR3 coding sequence is TGTGCCAGCAGCTTGCAGGGGGCGATAGGACAGCCCCAGCATTTT. Its translation: CASSLQGAIGQPQHF.

CDR3 DNA sequence: TGTGCCAGCAGTTTACACGAGCCGAGCTACAATGAGCAGTTCTTC. Encoded protein: CASSLHEPSYNEQFF. The rearrangement links TRBV25-1 to TRBJ2-1; D is undetermined. The V gene lost 5 bases and the J gene lost 3 bases, with 14 bases spanning the gap. The germline CDR1 and CDR2 sequences are MGHDK and SYGVNS. The CDR3 contains 15 residues. The variable domain in full, with the rest retrieved from reference TRBV25-1 and TRBJ2-1, is EADIYQTPRYLVIGTGKKITLECSQTMGHDKMYWYQQDPGMELHLIHYSYGVNSTEKGDLSSESTVSRIRTEHFPLTLESARPSHTSQYLCASSLHEPSYNEQFFGPGTRLTVL.

The gene calls are TRBV2 and TRBJ2-7; 8 nucleotides match TRBD2. The V segment lost 4 bases and the J segment 4 bases; nucleotides outside the gene matches: 12. This CDR3 is built from 16 residues. Germline V gives CDR1 SNHLY, CDR2 FYNNEI. DNA of the CDR3: TGTGCCAGCAGTGTCCCCGGGGGGGGGACTCATTACGAGCAGTACGTC. Its translation: CASSVPGGGTHYEQYV.

This clone was seen once. V is TRBV15 and J is TRBJ2-3; 7 nucleotides align to TRBD2. The V gene end was trimmed by 4 bases and the J gene end by 2 bases; junction bases not matched to a gene: 9. CDR3 size: 16 residues. Germline loops: CDR1 LNHNV, CDR2 YYDKDF (reference sequence). DNA of the CDR3: TGTGCCACCAGCAAAGATCCCGGGACTAACACAGATACGCAGTATTTT. Amino acids: CATSKDPGTNTDTQYF.

V usage is TRBV6-5 and J usage is TRBJ1-1; D is unresolved. The CDR3 length is 14 residues. Trimming pared 7 bases from V and 1 base from J, leaving 13 bases between. CDR1 and CDR2 from the germline V gene are MNHEY and SVGAGI. DNA of the CDR3: TGTGCCAGCATAAACGGGCAGGCGAACACTGAAGCTTTCTTT. Its protein is CASINGQANTEAFF.

The chain links TRBV7-9 to TRBJ1-1; no reliable D call. Germline loops: CDR1 SEHNR, CDR2 FQNEAQ (reference sequence). Trimming pared 3 bases from V and 5 bases from J, leaving 13 bases between. The CDR3 runs 14 residues. The CDR3 DNA reads TGTGCCAGCAGCTTGTCGTGGGGTCGGACTGAAGCTTTCTTT. Its protein is CASSLSWGRTEAFF.

The CDR3 region has the DNA TGTGCCAGCAGGCACCGGGACAGCTATGGCTACACCTTC. Its translation: CASRHRDSYGYTF. The V call is TRBV2, the J call TRBJ1-2, with 7 nucleotides matching TRBD1. V was clipped by 6 bases and J by 4 bases; unmatched bases: 5. The CDR3 covers 13 residues. From germline, CDR1 is SNHLY and CDR2 FYNNEI. Full variable domain (outside the CDR3, taken from reference TRBV2 and TRBJ1-2): EPEVTQTPSHQVTQMGQEVILRCVPISNHLYFYWYRQILGQKVEFLVSFYNNEISEKSEIFDDQFSVERPDGSNFTLKIRSTKLEDSAMYFCASRHRDSYGYTFGSGTRLTVV.

The chain couples TRBV4-3 to TRBJ2-7; D is possibly TRBD1 (6 bases). Looked up from germline, CDR1 is LGHNA and CDR2 is YSLEER. The CDR3 consists of 15 residues. V lost 4 bases and J 3 bases, leaving 16 bases between the germline ends. The CDR3 region is CASSPDSGHLYEQYF. The CDR3, as DNA: TGCGCCAGCAGCCCGGACTCGGGACACCTCTACGAGCAGTACTTC.

The J gene is TRBJ1-1, the V gene TRBV5-1; TRBD1 aligns across 8 bases. This CDR3 is 14 amino acids long. V lost 3 bases, J lost 3 bases, and 4 bases stayed unmatched. Germline loops: CDR1 SGHRS, CDR2 YFSETQ. CDR3 coding DNA: TGCGCCAGCAGCTATGGACAGGGCTACACTGAAGCTTTCTTT. Amino acids: CASSYGQGYTEAFF.

J is TRBJ1-1 and V is TRBV5-1; TRBD1 is a possible D gene (6 bases). V dropped 3 bases and J dropped 5 bases, with 14 bases sitting between them. Per the germline V gene, CDR1 is SGHRS and CDR2 is YFSETQ. This CDR3 is built from 14 residues. The CDR3 DNA reads as TGCGCCAGCAGCTCACAGGGAGAAAAGACTGAAGCTTTCTTT. Its protein product is CASSSQGEKTEAFF.

The rearrangement joins TRBV23-1 to TRBJ1-1; D is unclear. TRBV23-1 is recorded as an ORF, its role being uncertain. The CDR3 runs 12 residues. The germline V and J ends were trimmed by 2 bases and 6 bases, with 7 bases remaining between them. The CDR3 DNA sequence: TGCGCCAGCAGTCAACCCCCTCCTGAAGCTTTCTTT. Its translation: CASSQPPPEAFF.

V gene TRBV30 combines with J gene TRBJ1-1, with D possibly being TRBD1 (6 bases). This CDR3 region has 14 residues. Trimming shortened V by 1 base and J by 0 bases, and 9 bases separated the two germline ends. Germline V gene sequence: CDR1 GTSNPN, CDR2 SVGIG (reference sequence). The CDR3 protein is CAWSEGQLNTEAFF. The CDR3 DNA reads as TGTGCCTGGAGTGAAGGACAGCTGAACACTGAAGCTTTCTTT.

The chain recombines TRBV6-6 with TRBJ1-4, with a possible D match to TRBD1 (6 bases). Germline values: CDR1 MNHNY, CDR2 SVGAGI (reference sequence). Trimming took 7 bases from V and 5 from J, leaving 17 bases between them. The CDR3 sequence is 15 residues long. The CDR3, as DNA: TGTGCCAGCAAGGACAGTCCCAAGTCCAATGAAAAACTGTTTTTT. It yields the protein CASKDSPKSNEKLFF.